These 16 T cell receptor beta chains were all obtained from the same sample, sequenced in a study of blood T cell repertoires in COVID-19. Profiling relied on immunoSEQ multiplex PCR, and the TCRdb table lists in-frame clones only, not all of them. The table has fewer than 150,000 clones, 85% seen once. Sequencing was carried out using peripheral blood. Receptors originate from a man aged 40-55 years with acute or convalescent COVID-19.

J is TRBJ2-2 and V is TRBV24-1; tentative D call: TRBD2 (5 bases). CDR3 length equals 14 residues. The germline CDR1 and CDR2 sequences are KGHDR and SFDVKD. V lost 5 bases and J 4 bases, leaving 10 bases between the germline ends. The CDR3 reads CATSALGSTGELFF. The CDR3 region has the DNA TGTGCCACCAGTGCCCTGGGGAGCACCGGGGAGCTGTTTTTT.

Written as DNA, the CDR3 is TGTGCCAGCAGTTACTCTTACGGGGCAGGGGGGAGGACTGAAGCTTTCTTT. Encoded protein: CASSYSYGAGGRTEAFF. The chain links TRBV6-2 or TRBV6-3 to TRBJ1-1, with TRBD1 matching over 7 bases. The germline gives CDR1 MNHEY, CDR2 SVGEGT. This CDR3 has 17 residues. J was trimmed by 5 bases and V by 0 bases; bases with no gene match: 12.

The gene calls are TRBV3-1 (or the pseudogene TRBV3-2) and TRBJ2-7; D is possibly TRBD1 (6 bases). The CDR3 contains 14 residues. CDR1 and CDR2 (germline): LGHDT, YNNKEL (reference sequence). V was pared by 3 bases and J by 6 bases, with 15 bases between. As DNA, the CDR3 is TGTGCCAGCAGCCACCTGGGGGCCCGGCTCGAGCAGTACTTC. Translated: CASSHLGARLEQYF.

The chain couples TRBV19 to TRBJ1-3, with TRBD1 matching 7 bases. The CDR3 is 17 residues long. CDR1 is LNHDA and CDR2 is SQIVND in the germline V gene (reference sequence). V lost 5 bases to trimming and J lost 0 bases; unmatched junction nucleotides: 10. DNA for the CDR3: TGTGCCAGTAGTGCACGGCCGGGACAGTACTCTGGAAACACCATATATTTT. Translated: CASSARPGQYSGNTIYF.

This sequence joins TRBV13 and TRBJ2-2; the match to TRBD2 covers 10 bases. V lost 1 base, J lost 4 bases, and 9 bases stayed unmatched. Germline values: CDR1 PRHDT, CDR2 FYEKMQ (reference sequence). The CDR3 extends over 18 amino acids. The DNA for the CDR3 is TGTGCCAGCAGCTTAGACCTAAGCGGGGGGGCCGGCACCGGGGAGCTGTTTTTT. Protein product: CASSLDLSGGAGTGELFF.

In this sample, this clone turned up a few times. V usage is TRBV4-3 and J usage is TRBJ2-7, with D perhaps matching TRBD2 (5 bases). There are 14 residues in the CDR3. V lost 0 bases and J lost 6, with 12 bases in between. The germline V gene has CDR1 LGHNA and CDR2 YSLEER. The CDR3 coding sequence is TGCGCCAGCAGCCAAGATCGGGGAACTACCGAGCAGTACTTC. It specifies CASSQDRGTTEQYF.

In its sample, this clone was seen a few times. V usage is TRBV9 and J usage is TRBJ2-1; 9 bases are shared with TRBD2. Germline values: CDR1 SGDLS, CDR2 YYNGEE. The ends lost 4 bases at V and 5 bases at J; junction bases unmatched: 10. The CDR3 covers 16 residues. The CDR3 DNA sequence: TGTGCCAGCAGCCTGACCGTGACTAGCGGCCACAATGAGCAGTTCTTC. It is translated as CASSLTVTSGHNEQFF.

Here the CDR3 DNA reads TGTGCCAGCAGAAAAACAGGGAACACTGAAGCTTTCTTT. Protein sequence: CASRKTGNTEAFF. J is TRBJ1-1 and V is TRBV12-3 or TRBV12-4; a possible D gene is TRBD1 (5 bases). V lost 6 bases and J lost 1, with 9 bases in between. CDR3 length equals 13 residues.

The CDR3 is CASSQLGEGGDEAFF. CDR3 bases: TGTGCCAGCAGCCAGTTAGGGGAAGGGGGTGATGAAGCTTTCTTT. The rearrangement links TRBV14 to TRBJ1-1, with D possibly TRBD1 on 6 matching bases. Germline-derived CDR1 and CDR2 are SGHDN and FVKESK. The V and J ends lost 3 bases and 7 bases respectively, with 18 bases between them. The CDR3 runs to 15 residues.

CDR3 in amino acids: CSAMTLSKDTQYF. CDR3 bases: TGCAGCGCCATGACTCTATCAAAAGATACGCAGTATTTT. The chain is built from TRBV29-1 and TRBJ2-3; no reliable D call. V was pared by 7 bases and J by 5 bases, with 16 bases between. The CDR3 spans 13 residues. The germline CDR1 and CDR2 sequences are SQVTM and ANQGSEA.

The chain links TRBV19 to TRBJ2-1; 8 bases align to TRBD1. V lost 3 bases and J lost 5; bases outside the gene matches: 9. There are 16 residues in the CDR3. The V gene's germline CDR1 is LNHDA and CDR2 SQIVND (reference sequence). CDR3 DNA: TGTGCCAGTAGTATGTACACAGGGGGTGCGGACAATGAGCAGTTCTTC. Encoded protein: CASSMYTGGADNEQFF.

This clone was detected a few times. The genes are TRBV5-4 and TRBJ2-2; 7 bases fit TRBD1. There are 14 residues in the CDR3. Germline lookup yields CDR1 SGHNT and CDR2 YYREEE (reference sequence). The V and J ends lost 3 bases and 3 bases, in that order; junction bases with no gene match: 2. CDR3 region: CASSSGTDTGELFF. CDR3 in DNA: TGTGCCAGCAGCTCCGGGACAGACACCGGGGAGCTGTTTTTT.

This chain uses TRBV7-8 with TRBJ1-5; possible D gene TRBD1, 6 bases. The germline V gene has CDR1 SGHVS and CDR2 FQNEAQ. This CDR3 has 11 amino acids. The ends were cut back, 5 bases at V and 9 bases at J, with 8 bases in the middle. DNA for the CDR3: TGTGCCAGCAGCACGACAGGGCCCCAGCATTTT. Protein sequence: CASSTTGPQHF.

The chain carries TRBV7-2 and TRBJ2-3; D gene unclear. With 1 base removed from V and 0 bases from J, the gap between germline ends came to 5 bases. Germline CDR1 reads SGHTA; CDR2 reads FQGNSA. The CDR3 runs to 14 residues. CDR3 DNA sequence: TGTGCCAGCAGCTTAGGTACTAGCACAGATACGCAGTATTTT. Amino acid sequence: CASSLGTSTDTQYF.

V is TRBV5-1 and J is TRBJ2-3, with 9 bases aligning to TRBD1. This CDR3 is 13 amino acids long. Germline CDR1 and CDR2: SGHRS and YFSETQ. The V segment lost 0 bases and the J segment 14 bases; nucleotides outside the gene matches: 7. CDR3 sequence: CASSLGGDRVPYF. As DNA, the CDR3 is TGCGCCAGCAGCTTGGGCGGGGACAGGGTGCCGTATTTT.

The V call is TRBV6-2 or TRBV6-3, the J call TRBJ1-6; no definite D call. V dropped 1 base and J dropped 9 bases, with 10 bases sitting between them. The CDR3 has 14 residues. CDR1 is MNHEY and CDR2 is SVGEGT in the germline V gene. The CDR3 protein is CASSYLGEGSPLHF. CDR3 nucleotide sequence: TGTGCCAGCAGTTACTTGGGCGAGGGTTCACCCCTCCACTTT.